The 20 T cell receptor beta chains given below trace back to one sample, sequenced in a study of T cells in Graves' hyperthyroidism and ophthalmopathy. Using RNA transcripts as the source, TCR beta CDR3 regions were amplified. The TCR CDR3 first-round RT-PCR relied on the HTBI primer set. MiXCR, applied by TCRdb to the multiplex PCR reads, yields one record per CDR3 protein. The table lists hundreds of thousands of distinct CDR3 sequences, approximately 40% of them singletons, with 8% to 9% in the top ten. Source material: blood. The receptors were gathered from a man aged 18 to 29 with Graves' hyperthyroidism.

This clonotype was seen a few times. V usage is TRBV5-1 and J usage is TRBJ2-5, with 10 bases matching TRBD1. In germline, CDR1 is SGHRS, CDR2 YFSETQ. Trimming removed 5 bases from V and 7 bases from J; junction bases left unmatched: 8. This CDR3 is 14 amino acids long. This CDR3 is CASSYDRGQGTQYF. DNA for the CDR3: TGCGCCAGCAGTTACGACAGGGGGCAGGGGACCCAGTACTTC.

Here the CDR3 reads CSARGAWEGLNTGELFF. The DNA of the CDR3 is TGCAGTGCTAGAGGGGCATGGGAGGGGTTGAACACCGGGGAGCTGTTTTTT. The chain has TRBV20-1 and TRBJ2-2; 7 bases are a match to TRBD2. The germline V gene has CDR1 DFQATT and CDR2 SNEGSKA (reference sequence). Unmatched junction bases numbered 9, after V lost 1 base and J lost 1 base. This CDR3 comprises 17 residues.

This clonotype was recorded many times. In nucleotides, the CDR3 is TGCAGTGCTAGAGGACAGGACTCCTACGAGCAGTACTTC. Its protein is CSARGQDSYEQYF. V is TRBV20-1 and J is TRBJ2-7, with D perhaps TRBD1 (6 bases). CDR1 and CDR2 from the germline V gene are DFQATT and SNEGSKA (reference sequence). The CDR3 has 13 amino acids. Trimming took off 1 base at V and 0 bases at J, with 7 bases between the two ends.

The chain combines TRBV5-1 with TRBJ1-4, with 7 bases matching TRBD1. The germline gives CDR1 SGHRS, CDR2 YFSETQ. J was trimmed by 3 bases and V by 1 base; bases with no gene match: 6. The length of the CDR3 is 16 residues. CDR3: CASSLNRQGSNEKLFF. CDR3 nucleotides: TGCGCCAGCAGCTTGAACCGACAGGGATCTAATGAAAAACTGTTTTTT. Supplemented by reference TRBV5-1 and TRBJ1-4, the full variable domain reads KAGVTQTPRYLIKTRGQQVTLSCSPISGHRSVSWYQQTPGQGLQFLFEYFSETQRNKGNFPGRFSGRQFSNSRSEMNVSTLELGDSALYLCASSLNRQGSNEKLFFGSGTQLSVL.

A word on this clonotype: It may be a read error: a sequence one base away is much more abundant. V and J are TRBV12-3 or TRBV12-4 and TRBJ2-6; D may match TRBD1 or TRBD2 (6 bases each). With 10 bases removed from V and 3 bases from J, the gap between germline ends came to 16 bases. This CDR3 has 15 amino acids. The CDR3 here is CATTLRGGGANVLTF. CDR3 DNA sequence: TGTGCCACCACCCTCAGGGGAGGTGGGGCCAACGTCCTGACTTTC.

Concerning this clonotype: A much larger clonotype is one base distant, so this may be a read error. This chain uses TRBV19 with TRBJ1-2; tentative D call: TRBD1 (5 bases). V shed 5 bases and J shed 6 bases, with 16 bases lying between them. The CDR3 runs to 14 residues. CDR1 and CDR2 (germline): LNHDA, SQIVND (reference sequence). The CDR3 loop is CASSPSLGAHGYTF. CDR3 nucleotide sequence: TGTGCCAGTAGTCCTTCCTTAGGGGCCCATGGCTACACCTTC.

There are a few counts of this clonotype. This chain joins TRBV9 and TRBJ2-6, with 9 bases fitting TRBD2. This CDR3 region has 20 residues. V lost 0 bases and J lost 0; bases outside the gene matches: 10. Germline CDR1 reads SGDLS; CDR2 reads YYNGEE. The CDR3 DNA reads TGTGCCAGCAGCGTAGGGCTAGCGGGAAGTCGGGCCTCTGGGGCCAACGTCCTGACTTTC. It is translated as CASSVGLAGSRASGANVLTF. The whole variable domain, filled in from reference TRBV9 and TRBJ2-6, reads DSGVTQTPKHLITATGQRVTLRCSPRSGDLSVYWYQQSLDQGLQFLIQYYNGEERAKGNILERFSAQQFPDLHSELNLSSLELGDSALYFCASSVGLAGSRASGANVLTFGAGSRLTVL.

The rearrangement joins TRBV19 to TRBJ2-7; 8 nucleotides agree with TRBD2. J lost 7 bases, V lost 7 bases, and 15 bases had no gene match. CDR3 length equals 15 residues. The germline gives CDR1 LNHDA, CDR2 SQIVND (reference sequence). CDR3 bases: TGTGCCAGTACCCAAGGTGGACTAGCCCAGGATGAGCAGTACTTC. This gives the protein CASTQGGLAQDEQYF.

This clonotype was observed at least ten times. V gene TRBV9 combines with J gene TRBJ1-6, with 11 bases lining up with TRBD1. CDR1 is SGDLS, CDR2 YYNGEE, per germline. V lost 3 bases to trimming and J lost 9 bases; unmatched junction nucleotides: 2. This CDR3 is built from 14 residues. The CDR3 reads CASSEGQGVSPLHF. The CDR3 DNA is TGTGCCAGCAGCGAGGGACAGGGGGTTTCACCCCTCCACTTT.

Points on this clonotype: A much larger clone differs from this one at a single base, so this may be a read error. The gene calls are TRBV15 and TRBJ2-7; 9 positions match TRBD1. Germline V CDR1 and CDR2: LNHNV, YYDKDF (reference sequence). CDR3 length: 14 amino acids. The V segment lost 5 bases and the J segment 2 bases; nucleotides outside the gene matches: 4. The CDR3, as DNA: TGTGCCACCAGCCAAGGGACAGGGCCCTACGAGCAGTACTTC. As protein: CATSQGTGPYEQYF. Filled out from reference TRBV15 and TRBJ2-7, the complete variable domain reads DAMVIQNPRYQVTQFGKPVTLSCSQTLNHNVMYWYQQKSSQAPKLLFHYYDKDFNNEADTPDNFQSRRPNTSFCFLDIRSPGLGDTAMYLCATSQGTGPYEQYFGPGTRLTVT.

The chain's CDR3 is CASSFEGQGRMCCSYQPQHF. The CDR3 DNA follows: TGTGCCAGCAGCTTTGAGGGACAGGGTCGAATGTGTTGTTCATATCAGCCCCAGCATTTT. The chain is built from TRBV5-4 and TRBJ1-5; TRBD1 matches at 9 bases. With V trimmed by 2 bases and J by 5 bases, 20 bases remained unmatched. The germline V gene encodes CDR1 SGHNT and CDR2 YYREEE (reference sequence). The CDR3 spans 20 residues.

The gene calls are TRBV24-1 and TRBJ2-5; 8 positions agree with TRBD1. V shed 4 bases, J shed 3 bases, and the junction held 6 bases outside the gene matches. The CDR3 covers 15 residues. Germline CDR1 reads KGHDR; CDR2 reads SFDVKD. This CDR3 is CATSESGQGEETQYF. The CDR3 coding sequence is TGTGCCACCAGTGAGAGTGGACAGGGAGAAGAGACCCAGTACTTC.

This clonotype was picked up many times. The chain joins TRBV12-3 or TRBV12-4 to TRBJ1-1; TRBD1 is a possible D gene (5 bases). The CDR3 totals 13 residues. Trimming stripped 7 bases from V and 3 bases from J, with 12 bases between. The CDR3 here is CASTLGRHTEAFF. The CDR3 DNA follows: TGTGCCAGCACCCTGGGGCGGCACACTGAAGCTTTCTTT.

V gene TRBV2 combines with J gene TRBJ2-2; 9 bases map to TRBD1. The germline V gene encodes CDR1 SNHLY and CDR2 FYNNEI. This CDR3 contains 13 residues. The V segment lost 5 bases and the J segment 6 bases; nucleotides outside the gene matches: 1. CDR3 amino acids: CASSRTGAGELFF. CDR3 in DNA: TGTGCCAGCAGTCGGACAGGGGCCGGGGAGCTGTTTTTT.

The chain employs TRBV4-2 and TRBJ1-5; maybe TRBD1 (6 bases). This CDR3 is 13 amino acids long. Looked up from germline, CDR1 is LGHNA and CDR2 is YNFKEQ. The V end was cut by 9 bases, the J end by 5 bases, with 14 bases between. The CDR3 is CARMSGGDQPQHF. DNA of the CDR3: TGTGCCAGGATGTCGGGGGGCGATCAGCCCCAGCATTTT.

This clonotype came up many times. The chain carries TRBV7-9 and TRBJ1-3; 7 bases map to TRBD1. Looked up from germline, CDR1 is SEHNR and CDR2 is FQNEAQ (reference sequence). The V gene end was trimmed by 5 bases and the J gene end by 3 bases; junction bases not matched to a gene: 10. The CDR3 is 16 amino acids. CDR3 DNA: TGTGCCAGCAGCCGCGACAGGGTGATACGTGGAAACACCATATATTTT. Encoded protein: CASSRDRVIRGNTIYF.

The CDR3 DNA reads TGCGCCAGCAGCCAAATTCCGGGACAGGGTGAAAAACTGTTTTTT. Translation gives CASSQIPGQGEKLFF. The rearrangement joins TRBV5-1 to TRBJ1-4, with TRBD1 identical over 9 bases. V was pared by 4 bases and J by 7 bases, with 8 bases of the junction left unmatched. This CDR3 is 15 amino acids long. Germline assignment: CDR1 SGHRS and CDR2 YFSETQ.

The sample holds many counts of this clonotype. V is TRBV5-1 and J is TRBJ1-1; TRBD1 might be the D (5 bases). The CDR3 spans 14 residues. CDR1 is SGHRS and CDR2 is YFSETQ in the germline V gene. V dropped 3 bases and J dropped 1 base, with 10 bases sitting between them. CDR3 sequence reads: CASSYRTPNTEAFF. The CDR3 DNA reads TGCGCCAGCAGCTACCGGACACCGAACACTGAAGCTTTCTTT.

Concerning this clonotype itself: A much larger clonotype is one base distant, so this may be a read error. This chain connects TRBV24-1 to TRBJ1-2; D gene ambiguous. Germline CDR1 is KGHDR and CDR2 is SFDVKD. Trimming cost V 7 bases and J 0 bases, with 8 bases left between them. The CDR3 covers 13 residues. In DNA, the CDR3 is TGTGCCACCAGCGTAGCCCCTAACTATGGCTACACCTTC. Protein: CATSVAPNYGYTF.

The V and J genes are TRBV2 and TRBJ1-4, with D perhaps matching TRBD1 (6 bases). Germline V gives CDR1 SNHLY, CDR2 FYNNEI. The CDR3 loop spans 15 amino acids. Trimming pared 2 bases from V and 7 bases from J, leaving 14 bases between. The CDR3 sequence: CASSELQGAGEKLFF. In DNA, the CDR3 is TGTGCCAGCAGTGAACTACAGGGAGCCGGTGAAAAACTGTTTTTT.